These T cell receptor beta chains were read from a single sample in a study of blood T cell repertoires in COVID-19. Assay used: immunoSEQ multiplex PCR; TCRdb lists only in-frame clones, some missing. Here the sample spans over 100,000 clones, around 90% being singletons. The sequencing sample was made of peripheral blood. Receptor source: a human donor in a cohort sampled during active COVID-19. Each CDR3 is given with its conserved first and last residue. A D gene is named only where the DNA matches it firmly. Size values are once, few and many counts, or a class for expanded clones, and some rows have none.

d_gene: .
v_gene: TRBV18
j_gene: TRBJ1-4
abundance: .
CDR3aa: CASSPQIGEKLFF
CDR3nt: TGTGCCAGCTCACCACAGATCGGTGAAAAACTGTTTTTT

d_gene: TRBD1
v_gene: TRBV12-3/TRBV12-4
j_gene: TRBJ1-2
abundance: once
CDR3aa: CASSYGAGGDYTF
CDR3nt: TGTGCCAGCAGTTATGGGGCAGGGGGCGACTACACCTTC

d_gene: TRBD1
v_gene: TRBV3-1/TRBV3-2
j_gene: TRBJ1-2
abundance: .
CDR3aa: CASSHDRVGGGYTF
CDR3nt: TGTGCCAGCAGCCATGACAGGGTTGGGGGTGGCTACACCTTC

d_gene: .
v_gene: TRBV5-6
j_gene: TRBJ2-7
abundance: .
CDR3aa: CASSYADFYEQYF
CDR3nt: TGTGCCAGCAGCTACGCGGATTTCTACGAGCAGTACTTC

d_gene: TRBD1
v_gene: TRBV9
j_gene: TRBJ1-2
abundance: .
CDR3aa: CASSVGQGVYGYTF
CDR3nt: TGTGCCAGCAGCGTAGGACAGGGGGTCTATGGCTACACCTTC

d_gene: .
v_gene: TRBV5-4
j_gene: TRBJ1-5
abundance: .
CDR3aa: CASSLGGGFSNQPQHF
CDR3nt: TGTGCCAGCAGCTTGGGGGGAGGGTTTAGCAATCAGCCCCAGCATTTT

d_gene: .
v_gene: TRBV27
j_gene: TRBJ2-1
abundance: .
CDR3aa: CASSPPVRYNEQFF
CDR3nt: TGTGCCAGCAGTCCCCCCGTTCGCTACAATGAGCAGTTCTTC

d_gene: TRBD2
v_gene: TRBV5-4
j_gene: TRBJ2-6
abundance: .
CDR3aa: CASRLGGAGANVLTF
CDR3nt: TGTGCCAGCAGGCTGGGGGGGGCTGGGGCCAACGTCCTGACTTTC

d_gene: TRBD2
v_gene: TRBV7-3
j_gene: TRBJ2-1
abundance: .
CDR3aa: CASSLYPSGASEQFF
CDR3nt: TGTGCCAGCAGCTTATATCCTAGCGGGGCTAGTGAGCAGTTCTTC

d_gene: TRBD2
v_gene: TRBV7-6
j_gene: TRBJ2-7
abundance: .
CDR3aa: CASSLVGASGFYEQYF
CDR3nt: TGTGCCAGCAGCTTAGTGGGGGCTAGCGGGTTCTACGAGCAGTACTTC

d_gene: TRBD1
v_gene: TRBV9
j_gene: TRBJ1-2
abundance: .
CDR3aa: CASSANRQGANYGYTF
CDR3nt: TGTGCCAGCAGCGCCAACCGACAGGGGGCTAACTATGGCTACACCTTC

d_gene: TRBD1
v_gene: TRBV6-5
j_gene: TRBJ1-1
abundance: .
CDR3aa: CASRDRWDPNTEAFF
CDR3nt: TGTGCCAGCAGGGACAGGTGGGACCCGAACACTGAAGCTTTCTTT

d_gene: .
v_gene: TRBV19
j_gene: TRBJ2-1
abundance: once
CDR3aa: CASIAAGHWEQFF
CDR3nt: TGTGCCAGTATAGCGGCGGGCCATTGGGAGCAGTTCTTC

d_gene: .
v_gene: TRBV7-9
j_gene: TRBJ2-3
abundance: .
CDR3aa: CASSTLGADTQYF
CDR3nt: TGTGCCAGCAGTACCTTAGGGGCAGATACGCAGTATTTT

d_gene: TRBD1
v_gene: TRBV6-1
j_gene: TRBJ1-5
abundance: few
CDR3aa: CASSEASGQGNQPQHF
CDR3nt: TGTGCCAGCAGTGAAGCAAGCGGACAGGGCAATCAGCCCCAGCATTTT

d_gene: .
v_gene: TRBV5-1
j_gene: TRBJ2-6
abundance: .
CDR3aa: CASSPGGMTSGANVLTF
CDR3nt: TGCGCCAGCAGTCCGGGGGGCATGACCTCTGGGGCCAACGTCCTGACTTTC

d_gene: .
v_gene: TRBV21-1
j_gene: TRBJ2-7
abundance: .
CDR3aa: CASSPYRDRRSYEQYF
CDR3nt: TGTGCCAGCAGCCCATACCGGGACAGGCGTTCCTACGAGCAGTACTTC

d_gene: TRBD1
v_gene: TRBV5-1
j_gene: TRBJ2-7
abundance: once
CDR3aa: CASSLTGTGFGSSYEQYF
CDR3nt: TGCGCCAGCAGCCTGACCGGGACAGGGTTCGGTAGCTCCTACGAGCAGTACTTC

d_gene: TRBD2
v_gene: TRBV24-1
j_gene: TRBJ2-3
abundance: .
CDR3aa: CATRTGAGERTDTQYF
CDR3nt: TGTGCCACCAGAACCGGGGCGGGGGAAAGGACAGATACGCAGTATTTT

d_gene: .
v_gene: TRBV6-5
j_gene: TRBJ2-1
abundance: once
CDR3aa: CASSRDRRGGDEQFF
CDR3nt: TGTGCCAGCAGTCGGGACCGAAGGGGAGGTGATGAGCAGTTCTTC

d_gene: TRBD1
v_gene: TRBV6-5
j_gene: TRBJ2-7
abundance: .
CDR3aa: CASSWGQSTYEQYF
CDR3nt: TGTGCCAGCAGTTGGGGACAGTCCACCTACGAGCAGTACTTC

d_gene: .
v_gene: TRBV7-8
j_gene: TRBJ1-5
abundance: few
CDR3aa: CASSLAGYNQPQHF
CDR3nt: TGTGCCAGCAGCTTAGCCGGGTACAATCAGCCCCAGCATTTT

d_gene: .
v_gene: TRBV19
j_gene: TRBJ2-3
abundance: .
CDR3aa: CASSTSSTDTQYF
CDR3nt: TGTGCCAGTAGTACGTCTAGCACAGATACGCAGTATTTT

d_gene: .
v_gene: TRBV4-2
j_gene: TRBJ1-4
abundance: .
CDR3aa: CASSQDPVRGNEKLFF
CDR3nt: TGTGCCAGCAGCCAAGACCCCGTAAGGGGTAATGAAAAACTGTTTTTT

d_gene: .
v_gene: TRBV7-3
j_gene: TRBJ2-3
abundance: .
CDR3aa: CASSSHSGTQYF
CDR3nt: TGTGCCAGCAGCTCTCACAGTGGTACGCAGTATTTT

d_gene: .
v_gene: TRBV6-6
j_gene: TRBJ2-1
abundance: .
CDR3aa: CASSYSGTYNEQFF
CDR3nt: TGTGCCAGCAGTTATTCGGGGACCTACAATGAGCAGTTCTTC

d_gene: TRBD1
v_gene: TRBV7-2
j_gene: TRBJ1-3
abundance: .
CDR3aa: CASSLNPGTVSGSTIYF
CDR3nt: TGTGCCAGCAGCTTAAATCCGGGGACAGTCTCTGGAAGCACCATATATTTT

d_gene: TRBD1
v_gene: TRBV5-1
j_gene: TRBJ1-1
abundance: once
CDR3aa: CASTDRDRANTEAFF
CDR3nt: TGCGCCAGCACCGACAGGGACAGGGCGAACACTGAAGCTTTCTTT

d_gene: TRBD1
v_gene: TRBV5-4
j_gene: TRBJ2-2
abundance: .
CDR3aa: CASGDRGSRELFF
CDR3nt: TGTGCCAGCGGGGACAGGGGTTCCCGGGAGCTGTTTTTT

d_gene: .
v_gene: TRBV4-3
j_gene: TRBJ2-6
abundance: .
CDR3aa: CASSHTGLGANVLTF
CDR3nt: TGCGCCAGCAGCCACACTGGGCTTGGGGCCAACGTCCTGACTTTC

d_gene: .
v_gene: TRBV14
j_gene: TRBJ2-3
abundance: .
CDR3aa: CASSHNELGRTDTQYF
CDR3nt: TGTGCCAGCAGCCATAACGAACTAGGGAGGACAGATACGCAGTATTTT

d_gene: TRBD1
v_gene: TRBV19
j_gene: TRBJ1-2
abundance: .
CDR3aa: CASRLGQGPNYGYTF
CDR3nt: TGTGCCAGTAGGTTGGGACAGGGTCCAAACTATGGCTACACCTTC

d_gene: TRBD2
v_gene: TRBV5-1
j_gene: TRBJ2-7
abundance: .
CDR3aa: CASSSDGLAGGGQYF
CDR3nt: TGCGCCAGCAGCTCGGACGGACTAGCGGGGGGCGGGCAGTACTTC

d_gene: .
v_gene: TRBV6-4
j_gene: TRBJ1-1
abundance: .
CDR3aa: CASSQTGNTEAFF
CDR3nt: TGTGCCAGCAGTCAGACAGGGAACACTGAAGCTTTCTTT

d_gene: TRBD1
v_gene: TRBV7-8
j_gene: TRBJ1-1
abundance: .
CDR3aa: CASSLAIAGQGRLNTEAFF
CDR3nt: TGTGCCAGCAGCTTAGCGATTGCGGGACAGGGCAGACTGAACACTGAAGCTTTCTTT

d_gene: .
v_gene: TRBV9
j_gene: TRBJ2-1
abundance: .
CDR3aa: CASSSGGVVVFF
CDR3nt: TGTGCCAGCAGCTCTGGAGGGGTGGTTGTGTTCTTC

d_gene: TRBD1
v_gene: TRBV28
j_gene: TRBJ2-1
abundance: .
CDR3aa: CASSRNRDRGNEQFF
CDR3nt: TGTGCCAGCAGCCGTAACCGAGACAGGGGCAATGAGCAGTTCTTC

d_gene: TRBD2
v_gene: TRBV4-2
j_gene: TRBJ2-1
abundance: .
CDR3aa: CASSPLAGAYNEQFF
CDR3nt: TGTGCCAGCAGCCCCCTAGCGGGTGCCTACAATGAGCAGTTCTTC

d_gene: .
v_gene: TRBV2
j_gene: TRBJ2-3
abundance: .
CDR3aa: CASSNTDTQYF
CDR3nt: TGTGCCAGCAGCAACACAGATACGCAGTATTTT

d_gene: .
v_gene: TRBV18
j_gene: TRBJ2-3
abundance: .
CDR3aa: CASSRSFSPGDTQYF
CDR3nt: TGTGCCAGCTCACGGTCGTTCTCCCCCGGAGATACGCAGTATTTT

d_gene: .
v_gene: TRBV28
j_gene: TRBJ2-6
abundance: .
CDR3aa: CASSSTLTFSSGANVLTF
CDR3nt: TGTGCCAGCTCATCTACCCTAACGTTTAGCTCTGGGGCCAACGTCCTGACTTTC

d_gene: TRBD2
v_gene: TRBV9
j_gene: TRBJ2-3
abundance: .
CDR3aa: CASSSRGRATTDTQYF
CDR3nt: TGTGCCAGCAGCAGCCGCGGGAGGGCAACCACAGATACGCAGTATTTT

d_gene: .
v_gene: TRBV5-1
j_gene: TRBJ2-1
abundance: .
CDR3aa: CASSLEPLPGFYNEQFF
CDR3nt: TGCGCCAGCAGCTTGGAGCCATTACCGGGATTCTACAATGAGCAGTTCTTC

d_gene: TRBD1
v_gene: TRBV24-1
j_gene: TRBJ2-3
abundance: .
CDR3aa: CATSDAGTGHWDTQYF
CDR3nt: TGTGCCACCAGTGATGCCGGGACAGGGCATTGGGATACGCAGTATTTT

d_gene: .
v_gene: TRBV7-2
j_gene: TRBJ2-7
abundance: .
CDR3aa: CASSLVRQGGEQYF
CDR3nt: TGTGCCAGCAGCTTAGTAAGGCAGGGCGGCGAGCAGTACTTC

d_gene: .
v_gene: TRBV19
j_gene: TRBJ1-4
abundance: .
CDR3aa: CASSLGHTSPTNEKLFF
CDR3nt: TGTGCCAGTAGTCTGGGACATACTTCCCCGACTAATGAAAAACTGTTTTTT